This T cell receptor (beta chain) is drawn from a study of blood T cell repertoires in COVID-19. Turning to the study itself: Researchers got acute and convalescent COVID-19 samples from the United States, Italy and Spain. Sample material is recorded as cDNA or gDNA derived from T cells, B-cell-depleted T cells, or PBMCs.

This table comes from immunoSEQ multiplex PCR, and its TCRdb copy is limited to in-frame clones, with some not included. This table has 100,000 to 150,000 clones, approximately 90% appearing once. V lost 4 bases and J 2 bases, leaving 11 bases between the germline ends. Germline CDR1 GTSNPN, CDR2 SVGIG (reference sequence). This CDR3 contains 13 residues. The J gene is TRBJ1-1, the V gene TRBV30; the D is unclear. The origin of this receptor is a man over 45 with acute or convalescent COVID-19. Input material: peripheral blood. CDR3 sequence reads: CAWNQEINTEAFF. The CDR3 DNA is TGTGCCTGGAACCAAGAGATTAACACTGAAGCTTTCTTT.